Sequencing of this T cell receptor (beta chain) was carried out in a study of blood T cell repertoires in COVID-19. Study information: Samples taken during acute and convalescent COVID-19 were collected in the United States, Italy and Spain. Sources were T cells, B-cell-depleted T cells, or PBMCs; the material itself was cDNA or gDNA.

The CDR3 covers 13 residues. Germline V gene data show CDR1 as MNHEY and CDR2 as SMNVEV (reference sequence). Trimming removed 5 bases at V and 4 bases at J, with 12 bases between. Per the original methods: Reference gene primer amplification yielded estimated nucleated cell counts. TCRdb's copy holds only in-frame clones and misses some; the assay was immunoSEQ multiplex PCR. The V and J calls and clone size are taken from that table; D and trimming were inferred from the DNA. The sample consists of 30,000 to 40,000 clones, about 93% of them appearing once. The sequence was obtained from a human donor in a cohort sampled during active COVID-19. The source material was peripheral blood. This chain links TRBV27 with TRBJ2-7, with D hard to call. The CDR3 sequence is CASSGNSLYEQYF. Here the CDR3 DNA reads TGTGCCAGCAGTGGTAACAGCCTATACGAGCAGTACTTC.